This TCR beta chain appears in the sequencing data of a study of CD8+ T cells in alopecia areata. V was pared by 5 bases and J by 2 bases, with 13 bases between. Germline-derived CDR1 and CDR2 are MNHEY and SVGAGI. This CDR3 has 14 residues. RNA extraction and reverse transcription yielded cDNA as sequencing template. Method: immunoSEQ multiplex PCR; TCRdb's copy keeps in-frame clones and lacks some. The profile covers 110,000 or so clones, with roughly three fifths appearing a single time and approximately 3.1% taken by the ten largest. The sample's treatment: oral pan-JAK inhibitor, 5-10 mg twice daily. PBMCs yielded sorted CD4+ and CD8+ T cells.

The specimen comprised CD4+ T cells sorted from blood, sampled at week 24, from a patient treated with tofacitinib. The clonotype comes from a human donor with alopecia areata. The V and J genes are TRBV6-5 and TRBJ2-7; D is perhaps TRBD1 (5 bases). The CDR3: CASSKDIFPYEQYF. The DNA of the CDR3 is TGTGCCAGCAGTAAGGACATCTTCCCCTACGAGCAGTACTTC.